Below, one TCR beta chain is given with its context. Antigen: not known. This sample is part of a study of human T cells and chemical hapten exposure. Study overall: In the sensitization step, 2% DPC was placed on approximately 2 cm by approximately 2 cm of upper inner arm skin. While the approximately 23-week study was under way, patients received diphenylcyclopropenone on the scalp every week.

TCRdb ran MiXCR on the RACE reads and lists one entry per CDR3 protein. The sample lists roughly 98,000 distinct CDR3 sequences, 12% seen once, with roughly 2% in the top ten. The sample's time point: patch test 1, 2 weeks after DPC sensitization. Treatment defined: therapeutic diphenylcyclopropenone sensitization with weekly scalp DPC. Germline V CDR1 and CDR2: SNHLY, FYNNEI. V lost 2 bases, J lost 8 bases, and 4 bases stayed unmatched. CDR3 size: 13 residues. Broader study findings: Sensitizing with DPC caused no change in TCRs above 1 in 1000 frequency.

V and J are TRBV2 and TRBJ2-3, with 7 bases fitting TRBD2. This sequence was found in a woman between 40 and 55 years old with alopecia areata. Some clones in this sample may be carry-over from other donors' samples. This material consisted of whole blood, taken in connection with sensitization to the hapten diphenylcyclopropenone (DPC). The CDR3 DNA reads TGTGCCAGCAGTGAAAGCGGGGAATCTACGCAGTATTTT. Its translation is CASSESGESTQYF.